The 18 T cell receptor beta chains in this list originate from one sample, sequenced in a study of blood T cell repertoires in COVID-19. Assay: immunoSEQ multiplex PCR; the TCRdb copy retains only in-frame clones and omits some. In the table there are 150,000 to 200,000 clones, roughly 89% of which are singletons. The sample was PBMCs or T cells enriched from blood (not recorded which). The receptors here all came from a woman in her thirties or forties with acute COVID-19.

CDR3 sequence (DNA): TGTGCCAGCAGTGATAGACGGGGGAGCAATCAGCCCCAGCATTTT. Residues: CASSDRRGSNQPQHF. V and J are TRBV2 and TRBJ1-5; D possibly corresponds to TRBD1 (5 bases). V was shortened by 3 bases and J by 1 base, with 10 bases between the two germline ends. Germline V lookup: CDR1 SNHLY, CDR2 FYNNEI. CDR3 size: 15 residues.

This chain joins TRBV15 and TRBJ1-2; 9 bases agree with TRBD1. V lost 5 bases, J lost 1 base, and 8 bases stayed unmatched. The CDR3 sequence is 16 residues long. The germline V gene has CDR1 LNHNV and CDR2 YYDKDF (reference sequence). CDR3 in amino acids: CATSLRRTGVNYGYTF. Here the CDR3 DNA reads TGTGCCACCAGCCTACGGAGGACAGGGGTTAACTATGGCTACACCTTC.

The chain carries TRBV15 and TRBJ1-6, with D hard to call. Germline V gene data show CDR1 as LNHNV and CDR2 as YYDKDF (reference sequence). CDR3 size: 14 residues. V dropped 6 bases and J dropped 3 bases, with 9 bases sitting between them. The DNA of the CDR3 is TGTGCCACCAGTTTCGAGGGCTATAATTCACCCCTCCACTTT. Its protein is CATSFEGYNSPLHF.

The chain couples TRBV5-3 to TRBJ1-5; D is undetermined. TRBV5-3 is identified as an open reading frame with a role that is uncertain. This CDR3 has 14 residues. Trimming shortened V by 1 base and J by 7 bases, and 12 bases separated the two germline ends. The CDR3, as DNA: TGTGCCAGAAGCTTGTTAAGTCGAGTGCAGCCCCAGCATTTT. It encodes CARSLLSRVQPQHF.

The chain links TRBV2 to TRBJ2-3; the match to TRBD2 covers 13 bases. This CDR3 has 16 amino acids. The J segment lost 5 bases and the V segment lost 6 bases, leaving 8 bases of the junction unmatched. Germline assignment: CDR1 SNHLY and CDR2 FYNNEI. The CDR3 loop is CASRNLLAGGLDTQYF. Written as DNA, the CDR3 is TGTGCCAGCAGGAACCTACTAGCGGGGGGGTTAGATACGCAGTATTTT.

This chain links TRBV3-1 (or the pseudogene TRBV3-2) with TRBJ2-5, with D possibly being TRBD2 (5 bases). Trimming took off 8 bases at V and 1 base at J, with 8 bases between the two ends. Germline V lookup: CDR1 LGHDT, CDR2 YNNKEL (reference sequence). This CDR3 contains 12 residues. The CDR3 DNA reads as TGTGCCAGCGGGGAGTCCCAAGAGACCCAGTACTTC. It specifies CASGESQETQYF.

The rearrangement links TRBV5-8 to TRBJ1-5; 10 nucleotides line up with TRBD1. Germline V gene lookup returns CDR1 SGHTS and CDR2 YDEGEE. The CDR3 spans 17 residues. V lost 3 bases and J lost 7; bases outside the gene matches: 13. The chain's CDR3 is CASSWGQGSPLRQPQHF. In DNA, the CDR3 is TGTGCCAGCAGCTGGGGACAGGGGAGCCCTCTGAGGCAGCCCCAGCATTTT.

The chain has TRBV18 and TRBJ1-3, with 7 nucleotides matching TRBD1. The ends lost 5 bases at V and 4 bases at J; junction bases unmatched: 2. CDR3 length: 13 amino acids. Germline V lookup: CDR1 KGHSH, CDR2 LQKENI. CDR3 region: CASSGDSGNTIYF. The DNA of the CDR3 is TGTGCCAGCTCAGGGGACAGCGGAAACACCATATATTTT.

The CDR3 spells CASSPQGAEQYF. The CDR3 DNA is TGTGCCAGCTCACCGCAGGGGGCCGAGCAGTACTTC. V is TRBV18 and J is TRBJ2-7, with 8 bases matching TRBD1. Trimming cost V 3 bases and J 6 bases; bases outside gene matches: 1. Germline lookup yields CDR1 KGHSH and CDR2 LQKENI. This CDR3 has 12 residues.

The chain has TRBV4-1 and TRBJ2-7, with 16 bases that match TRBD2. V lost 6 bases, J lost 1 base, and 6 bases stayed unmatched. The CDR3 consists of 17 residues. Germline V gene sequence: CDR1 MGHRA, CDR2 YSYEKL. CDR3 nucleotide sequence: TGCGCCAGCAGTCCGGGACTAGCGGGGGGGCCTTCCTACGAGCAGTACTTC. Its protein product is CASSPGLAGGPSYEQYF.

The gene calls are TRBV14 and TRBJ2-3; TRBD2 agrees at 8 bases. Germline CDR1 SGHDN, CDR2 FVKESK. This CDR3 has 17 amino acids. The V gene end was trimmed by 1 base and the J gene end by 0 bases; junction bases not matched to a gene: 6. The CDR3 loop is CASSQGRLARSTDTQYF. The CDR3 nucleotides read TGTGCCAGCAGCCAAGGAAGACTAGCGCGTAGCACAGATACGCAGTATTTT. Full variable domain (missing parts from reference TRBV14 and TRBJ2-3): EAGVTQFPSHSVIEKGQTVTLRCDPISGHDNLYWYRRVMGKEIKFLLHFVKESKQDESGMPNNRFLAERTGGTYSTLKVQPAELEDSGVYFCASSQGRLARSTDTQYFGPGTRLTVL.

V usage is TRBV4-3 and J usage is TRBJ2-1; no firm D call. V was cut by 4 bases and J by 9 bases, with 16 bases left in between. This CDR3 has 14 amino acids. The germline gives CDR1 LGHNA, CDR2 YSLEER. The CDR3 loop is CASSRNWNSGEQFF. Here the CDR3 DNA reads TGCGCCAGCAGCCGAAACTGGAATTCGGGTGAGCAGTTCTTC.

V and J are TRBV5-1 and TRBJ1-4; a weak D match, TRBD1 (6 bases). V lost 4 bases and J 4 bases, leaving 14 bases between the germline ends. Germline V CDR1 and CDR2: SGHRS, YFSETQ. The CDR3 covers 15 residues. The DNA of the CDR3 is TGCGCCAGCAGCCTGGGGACACTTAATAATGAAAAACTGTTTTTT. Translated: CASSLGTLNNEKLFF.

The CDR3 region is CATSRVVRGGEKLFF. The CDR3 DNA is TGTGCCACCAGCAGAGTGGTCAGGGGCGGAGAAAAACTGTTTTTT. The chain uses TRBV15 and TRBJ1-4, with D possibly being TRBD1 (6 bases). V was shortened by 1 base and J by 8 bases, with 14 bases between the two germline ends. The CDR3 is 15 amino acids. The germline V gene encodes CDR1 LNHNV and CDR2 YYDKDF (reference sequence).

The chain recombines TRBV7-9 with TRBJ1-2; D is perhaps TRBD1 (5 bases). The germline V and J ends were trimmed by 5 bases and 2 bases, with 12 bases remaining between them. The CDR3 spans 14 residues. In germline, CDR1 is SEHNR, CDR2 FQNEAQ (reference sequence). The CDR3 loop reads CASSGARDNYGYTF. The CDR3 nucleotides read TGTGCCAGCAGCGGAGCGCGGGACAACTATGGCTACACCTTC.

The chain couples TRBV3-1 (or the pseudogene TRBV3-2) to TRBJ1-2; D perhaps matches TRBD1 (5 bases). The CDR3 spans 14 residues. The V and J ends lost 4 bases and 8 bases respectively, with 17 bases between them. CDR1 and CDR2 (germline): LGHDT, YNNKEL (reference sequence). This CDR3 reads CASSLSGGVGGYTF. The CDR3 DNA is TGTGCCAGCAGCCTCTCCGGGGGGGTCGGAGGCTACACCTTC.

The V call is TRBV3-1 (or the pseudogene TRBV3-2), the J call TRBJ2-1; 11 positions agree with TRBD2. With 4 bases clipped from V and 9 bases from J, the junction kept 8 bases outside the gene matches. Looked up from germline, CDR1 is LGHDT and CDR2 is YNNKEL (reference sequence). The CDR3 covers 15 residues. DNA for the CDR3: TGTGCCAGCAGCCCCGGCCTAGCGGGAGGTATTGAGCAGTTCTTC. Residues: CASSPGLAGGIEQFF.

This clone was seen a single time. The rearrangement uses TRBV9 and TRBJ2-3; tentatively, D is TRBD2 (6 bases). This CDR3 contains 14 residues. The V gene's germline CDR1 is SGDLS and CDR2 YYNGEE. V was pared by 3 bases and J by 2 bases, with 10 bases between. CDR3 sequence: CASSGWDSTDTQYF. The CDR3 DNA is TGTGCCAGCAGCGGCTGGGACTCCACAGATACGCAGTATTTT. The full variable domain, in which reference TRBV9 and TRBJ2-3 provide the parts outside the CDR3, is DSGVTQTPKHLITATGQRVTLRCSPRSGDLSVYWYQQSLDQGLQFLIQYYNGEERAKGNILERFSAQQFPDLHSELNLSSLELGDSALYFCASSGWDSTDTQYFGPGTRLTVL.